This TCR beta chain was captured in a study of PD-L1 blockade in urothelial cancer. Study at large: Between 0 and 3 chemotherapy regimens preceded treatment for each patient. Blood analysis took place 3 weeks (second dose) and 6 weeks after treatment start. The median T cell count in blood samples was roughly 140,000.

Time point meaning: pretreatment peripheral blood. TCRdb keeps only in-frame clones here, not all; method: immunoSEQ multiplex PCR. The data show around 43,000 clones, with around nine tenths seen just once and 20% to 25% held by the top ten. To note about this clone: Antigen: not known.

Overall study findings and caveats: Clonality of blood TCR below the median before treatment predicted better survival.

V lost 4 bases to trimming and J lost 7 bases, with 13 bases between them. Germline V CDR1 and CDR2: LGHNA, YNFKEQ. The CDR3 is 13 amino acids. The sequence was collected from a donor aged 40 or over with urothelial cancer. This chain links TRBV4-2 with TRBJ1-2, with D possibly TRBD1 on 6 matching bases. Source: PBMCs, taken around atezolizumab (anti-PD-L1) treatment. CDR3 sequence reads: CASSPHETGGYTF. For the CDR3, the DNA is TGTGCCAGCAGCCCTCACGAGACAGGTGGCTACACCTTC.